Following are 3 T cell receptor beta chains from one sample sequenced in a study of identical twins. TCRdb analysed the 5' RACE reads with MiXCR anew, one entry per CDR3 protein. The sample has some 100,000 distinct CDR3 sequences, 5.5% to 7% seen once. The material sequenced was memory T cells sorted from blood. The source is a woman between 45 and 60 years old in good health.

In this sample, this clonotype turned up many times. The V gene is TRBV24-1, the J gene TRBJ2-1; 7 nucleotides line up with TRBD1. Germline V CDR1 and CDR2: KGHDR, SFDVKD. The CDR3 consists of 16 residues. Trimming cost V 3 bases and J 6 bases; bases outside gene matches: 10. The CDR3 here is CATSDPGTDSANEQFF. CDR3 DNA sequence: TGTGCCACCAGTGATCCAGGGACAGATAGCGCCAATGAGCAGTTCTTC.

This clonotype has a count of ten or more. The chain uses TRBV29-1 and TRBJ2-3, with D perhaps matching TRBD1 (6 bases). The CDR3 consists of 14 residues. The germline gives CDR1 SQVTM, CDR2 ANQGSEA. V was pared by 4 bases and J by 5 bases, with 16 bases between. The CDR3 region is CSVARGFRVDTQYF. The CDR3 DNA sequence: TGCAGCGTTGCGAGGGGGTTCCGGGTAGATACGCAGTATTTT.

This clonotype has at least ten counts. The chain joins TRBV28 to TRBJ2-3; unclear D gene. Trimming pared 6 bases from V and 2 bases from J, leaving 3 bases between. This CDR3 is built from 11 residues. The germline V gene encodes CDR1 MDHEN and CDR2 SYDVKM. CDR3 nucleotides: TGTGCCAGCAGATACACAGATACGCAGTATTTT. Protein: CASRYTDTQYF.